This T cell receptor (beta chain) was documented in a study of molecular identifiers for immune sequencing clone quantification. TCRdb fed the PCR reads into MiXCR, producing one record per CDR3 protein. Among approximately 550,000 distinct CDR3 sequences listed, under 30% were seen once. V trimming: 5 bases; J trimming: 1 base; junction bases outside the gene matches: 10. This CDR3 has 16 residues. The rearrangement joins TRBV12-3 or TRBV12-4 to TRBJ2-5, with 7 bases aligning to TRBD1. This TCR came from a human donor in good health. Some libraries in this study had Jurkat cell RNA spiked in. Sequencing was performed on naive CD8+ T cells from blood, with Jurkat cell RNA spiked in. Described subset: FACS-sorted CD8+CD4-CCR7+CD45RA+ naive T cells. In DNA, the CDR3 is TGTGCCAGCAGTCCCACGGACAGGCTCGCCCAAGAGACCCAGTACTTC. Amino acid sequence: CASSPTDRLAQETQYF.